One sample yielded the 27 T cell receptor beta chains listed below, sequenced in a study of CD8 T cells in Susac syndrome. RNA totalling roughly 0.45 to 1 ug underwent reverse transcription with random hexamers. TCRdb processed the immunoSEQ multiplex PCR reads anew with MiXCR; each CDR3 protein has one entry. There are 100,000 or so distinct CDR3 sequences in the sample; nearly 95% occur only once, and around 0.14% lies in the top ten. The sample taken for sequencing was CD4+ T cells from PBMCs. The source is a human donor in good health.

V gene TRBV19 combines with J gene TRBJ1-1, with 8 bases matching TRBD1. CDR3 length equals 14 residues. Losses at the gene ends were 5 bases for V and 5 bases for J; bases not matched to a gene: 7. Germline values: CDR1 LNHDA, CDR2 SQIVND (reference sequence). The CDR3 reads CASSFPGTGTEAFF. The CDR3 nucleotides read TGTGCCAGTAGTTTTCCGGGGACAGGTACTGAAGCTTTCTTT. Filled out from reference TRBV19 and TRBJ1-1, the complete variable domain reads DGGITQSPKYLFRKEGQNVTLSCEQNLNHDAMYWYRQDPGQGLRLIYYSQIVNDFQKGDIAEGYSVSREKKESFPLTVTSAQKNPTAFYLCASSFPGTGTEAFFGQGTRLTVV.

The V and J genes are TRBV29-1 and TRBJ2-7; 7 bases fit TRBD2. This CDR3 contains 14 residues. V lost 1 base, J lost 2 bases, and 5 bases stayed unmatched. The germline V gene has CDR1 SQVTM and CDR2 ANQGSEA. In DNA, the CDR3 is TGCAGCGTTGAAGGGGGGGGTTCGCCCTACGAGCAGTACTTC. As protein: CSVEGGGSPYEQYF.

The rearrangement links TRBV29-1 to TRBJ2-5; D call uncertain. Germline values: CDR1 SQVTM, CDR2 ANQGSEA. This CDR3 spans 13 amino acids. V was trimmed by 4 bases and J by 2 bases, leaving 11 bases between them. The CDR3 sequence: CSVGTAPQETQYF. CDR3 coding DNA: TGCAGCGTTGGAACAGCTCCTCAAGAGACCCAGTACTTC.

The chain is built from TRBV6-5 and TRBJ2-7, with 7 positions matching TRBD2. Germline values: CDR1 MNHEY, CDR2 SVGAGI. V dropped 7 bases and J dropped 1; count of bases not matched to a gene: 10. The CDR3 is made up of 15 amino acids. The CDR3 DNA sequence: TGTGCCAGCATTCGGGATAGCGGGCAATCCTACGAGCAGTACTTC. Amino acid sequence: CASIRDSGQSYEQYF.

This clonotype was detected only a few times. V and J are TRBV19 and TRBJ2-7; 9 bases are a match to TRBD1. Germline CDR1 and CDR2: LNHDA and SQIVND (reference sequence). CDR3 length: 16 amino acids. V lost 3 bases, J lost 5 bases, and 11 bases stayed unmatched. The CDR3 protein is CASSIAIQGARNEQYF. CDR3 nucleotides: TGTGCCAGTAGTATCGCCATACAGGGGGCGAGGAACGAGCAGTACTTC.

The rearrangement links TRBV4-2 to TRBJ2-1; the D gene is possibly TRBD1 (6 bases). In germline, CDR1 is LGHNA, CDR2 YNFKEQ. V was cut by 0 bases and J by 4 bases, with 13 bases left in between. The CDR3 has 16 amino acids. CDR3 protein: CASSQDAGARYNEQFF. The DNA for the CDR3 is TGTGCCAGCAGCCAAGATGCAGGGGCCCGATACAATGAGCAGTTCTTC.

The rearrangement links TRBV11-3 to TRBJ1-1; no definite D call. V was clipped by 3 bases and J by 1 base, with 6 bases between them. The CDR3 extends over 13 amino acids. Germline V gene lookup returns CDR1 SGHNT and CDR2 YENEEA. CDR3 in amino acids: CASSFLENTEAFF. CDR3 nucleotide sequence: TGTGCCAGCAGCTTCCTGGAGAACACTGAAGCTTTCTTT.

This chain connects TRBV12-3 or TRBV12-4 to TRBJ1-5, with unresolved D. The CDR3 has 14 residues. V lost 3 bases and J 4 bases, leaving 10 bases between the germline ends. The CDR3 sequence: CASSFAQSNQPQHF. The CDR3 region has the DNA TGTGCCAGCAGTTTCGCACAGTCGAATCAGCCCCAGCATTTT.

The CDR3 sequence is CSARDDRMNTEAFF. The CDR3 coding sequence is TGCAGTGCTAGAGACGACAGGATGAACACTGAAGCTTTCTTT. The J gene is TRBJ1-1, the V gene TRBV20-1; D might be TRBD1 (6 bases). Germline V lookup: CDR1 DFQATT, CDR2 SNEGSKA (reference sequence). The CDR3 extends over 14 amino acids. V shed 0 bases and J shed 0 bases, with 8 bases lying between them.

The chain links TRBV7-3 to TRBJ2-1, with D possibly being TRBD2 (5 bases). This CDR3 has 14 residues. The V end lost 0 bases, the J end lost 8 bases, and 11 bases lay between the germline ends. Germline V gives CDR1 SGHTA, CDR2 FQGTGA. CDR3 amino acids: CASSLTAQRYEQFF. The CDR3 DNA is TGTGCCAGCAGCTTAACGGCCCAGCGGTATGAGCAGTTCTTC.

The chain combines TRBV20-1 with TRBJ2-3; 7 bases map to TRBD1. Germline CDR1 and CDR2: DFQATT and SNEGSKA (reference sequence). V shed 6 bases and J 5 bases; nucleotides not matched to a gene: 8. This CDR3 has 13 residues. CDR3 in amino acids: CSAGGQGEDTQYF. As DNA, the CDR3 is TGCAGTGCCGGCGGGCAGGGGGAAGATACGCAGTATTTT.

The chain employs TRBV12-5 and TRBJ2-7, with D hard to call. There are 15 residues in the CDR3. Looked up from germline, CDR1 is LGHNT and CDR2 is FRNRAP. Trimming took 3 bases from V and 1 from J, leaving 13 bases between them. CDR3 in amino acids: CASGLSGRNSYEQYF. In DNA form, the CDR3 reads TGTGCTAGTGGTTTATCCGGGCGGAATTCCTACGAGCAGTACTTC.

V is TRBV29-1 and J is TRBJ2-3; 12 bases agree with TRBD2. The CDR3 extends over 16 amino acids. Germline V lookup: CDR1 SQVTM, CDR2 ANQGSEA. V was clipped by 7 bases and J by 0 bases; unmatched bases: 8. This CDR3 reads CSANRGLAGSTDTQYF. The CDR3 region has the DNA TGCAGCGCAAATAGAGGACTAGCGGGGAGCACAGATACGCAGTATTTT.

This rearrangement joins TRBV27 to TRBJ2-1; D may correspond to TRBD1 or TRBD2 (5 bases each). V lost 7 bases and J lost 7, with 20 bases in between. Germline V CDR1 and CDR2: MNHEY, SMNVEV (reference sequence). This CDR3 has 15 amino acids. The CDR3 here is CASTLAGTVGNEQFF. CDR3 coding DNA: TGTGCCAGCACCTTGGCCGGGACGGTTGGGAATGAGCAGTTCTTC.

For this clonotype: The junction departs from germline at one end; a sequencing error may be responsible. The rearrangement links TRBV3-1 to TRBJ1-1, with D hard to call. Germline assignment: CDR1 LGHDT and CDR2 YNNKEL (reference sequence). The CDR3 length is 13 residues. The CDR3 region has the DNA TGTGCCAGCAGCCAAACCGAATCGGGTCCGGGAAACTTT. As protein: CASSQTESGPGNF.

The chain carries TRBV19 and TRBJ2-1, with D perhaps TRBD2 (6 bases). V was cut by 7 bases and J by 6 bases, with 13 bases left in between. The CDR3 extends over 13 amino acids. CDR1 and CDR2 (germline): LNHDA, SQIVND (reference sequence). The CDR3 sequence: CASTQSRGNEQFF. In nucleotides, the CDR3 is TGTGCCAGTACCCAGTCGCGGGGCAATGAGCAGTTCTTC.

The rearrangement links TRBV12-3 or TRBV12-4 to TRBJ1-2, with D possibly TRBD1 on 6 matching bases. V gave up 6 bases and J gave up 8 bases, with 19 bases separating them. The CDR3 covers 14 residues. CDR3 residues: CASSLDRLIGGYTF. In DNA form, the CDR3 reads TGTGCCAGCAGCCTAGACAGGTTAATAGGGGGCTACACCTTC.

The chain recombines TRBV2 with TRBJ2-1; 8 bases align to TRBD2. This CDR3 has 15 amino acids. With V trimmed by 3 bases and J by 7 bases, 8 bases remained unmatched. CDR1 and CDR2 from the germline V gene are SNHLY and FYNNEI. Here the CDR3 reads CASSDRGGAVNEQFF. CDR3 sequence (DNA): TGTGCCAGCAGTGATCGGGGGGGGGCAGTGAATGAGCAGTTCTTC.

This chain connects TRBV3-1 to TRBJ2-1; unclear D gene. V lost 1 base, J lost 0 bases, and 7 bases lay in between. The CDR3 extends over 15 amino acids. CDR1 LGHDT and CDR2 YNNKEL come from the germline V gene (reference sequence). CDR3 residues: CASSQGPDSYNEQFF. The CDR3 nucleotides read TGTGCCAGCAGCCAAGGGCCGGACTCCTACAATGAGCAGTTCTTC.

This chain links TRBV29-1 with TRBJ2-7, with 11 bases that match TRBD1. The CDR3 extends over 13 amino acids. The V and J ends lost 2 bases and 9 bases, in that order; junction bases with no gene match: 6. The germline gives CDR1 SQVTM, CDR2 ANQGSEA. The CDR3 coding sequence is TGCAGCGTTGAATCCGGGGGGACAGGGGGGCAGTACTTC. This codes for CSVESGGTGGQYF.

The chain employs TRBV6-2 or TRBV6-3 and TRBJ2-5, with TRBD2 matching over 12 bases. CDR3 length: 15 amino acids. Germline CDR1 is MNHEY and CDR2 is SVGEGT. V lost 5 bases and J lost 4; bases outside the gene matches: 5. CDR3 amino acids: CASSLRLAGVETQYF. CDR3 sequence (DNA): TGTGCCAGCAGTCTGCGACTAGCGGGAGTAGAGACCCAGTACTTC.

This rearrangement joins TRBV19 to TRBJ1-5; 8 bases fit TRBD1. The trim removed 4 bases at V and 5 bases at J, leaving 1 base unmatched. The CDR3 is 13 amino acids. Germline CDR1 reads LNHDA; CDR2 reads SQIVND (reference sequence). CDR3 loop: CASSTGQDQPQHF. In DNA, the CDR3 is TGTGCCAGTAGTACGGGACAGGATCAGCCCCAGCATTTT.

This sequence joins TRBV12-5 and TRBJ1-1; TRBD1 agrees at 10 bases. J lost 8 bases, V lost 5 bases, and 8 bases had no gene match. The CDR3 sequence is 14 residues long. Per germline, CDR1 LGHNT and CDR2 FRNRAP. CDR3 in amino acids: CASGGDRGRLEAFF. For the CDR3, the DNA is TGTGCTAGTGGTGGTGACAGGGGGCGGCTGGAAGCTTTCTTT.

The J gene is TRBJ1-1, the V gene TRBV19; D is ambiguous. Germline V gene sequence: CDR1 LNHDA, CDR2 SQIVND (reference sequence). The CDR3 sequence is 14 residues long. Trimming took 3 bases from V and 2 from J, leaving 10 bases between them. As DNA, the CDR3 is TGTGCCAGTAGTATCTCTGGGAGAAACACTGAAGCTTTCTTT. Its protein product is CASSISGRNTEAFF.

The chain employs TRBV13 and TRBJ1-6; TRBD1 matches at 9 bases. Trimming cost V 5 bases and J 2 bases; bases outside gene matches: 7. The germline gives CDR1 PRHDT, CDR2 FYEKMQ (reference sequence). The CDR3 loop spans 17 amino acids. For the CDR3, the DNA is TGTGCCAGCAGCGCGGGGACAGGGAGTCCCTATAATTCACCCCTCCACTTT. Amino acids: CASSAGTGSPYNSPLHF.

J is TRBJ2-7 and V is TRBV19; 8 nucleotides agree with TRBD2. Losses at the gene ends were 10 bases for V and 4 bases for J; bases not matched to a gene: 9. This CDR3 spans 13 amino acids. Germline values: CDR1 LNHDA, CDR2 SQIVND (reference sequence). The CDR3, as DNA: TGTGCCACTGCCTCGGGAGGGTTTTACGAGCAGTACTTC. Translation: CATASGGFYEQYF.

This chain links TRBV5-6 with TRBJ1-3; maybe TRBD1 (5 bases). Deletions cut 1 base from V and 0 bases from J, with 20 bases between. The CDR3 extends over 19 amino acids. Germline V gene sequence: CDR1 SGHDT, CDR2 YYEEEE. Here the CDR3 reads CASSLLPPGPERSGNTIYF. The DNA for the CDR3 is TGTGCCAGCAGCTTGCTGCCCCCGGGGCCTGAGCGCTCTGGAAACACCATATATTTT.